This T cell receptor (beta chain) emerged from a study of blood T cell repertoires in COVID-19. Using immunoSEQ multiplex PCR, the repertoire was profiled, and TCRdb retains in-frame clones only, with some absent. The sample yields some 130,000 clones, over 75% seen once. The CDR3 is made up of 15 amino acids. Germline V gene data show CDR1 as SGHTA and CDR2 as FQGTGA. Between the trimmed V and J ends, which lost 8 bases and 0 bases, there was a span of 14 bases. The sample holds one count of this clone. The J gene is TRBJ2-1, the V gene TRBV7-3; D is unresolved. The specimen sequenced was peripheral blood. The source of this sequence is a man aged 65-85 years with active COVID-19. The CDR3 DNA reads as TGTGCCAGCGCCCCTGGGCGAAGCTCCTACAATGAGCAGTTCTTC. Its protein is CASAPGRSSYNEQFF.